The clone carrying this T cell receptor (beta chain) has a single count. The sample is drawn from a study of blood T cell repertoires in COVID-19. At the level of the study: T cells, B-cell-depleted T cells, or PBMCs supplied cDNA or gDNA.

The CDR3 has 11 amino acids. V dropped 0 bases and J dropped 7 bases, with 4 bases sitting between them. Germline CDR1 reads SGHAT; CDR2 reads FQNNGV. Sequencing used immunoSEQ multiplex PCR; TCRdb keeps in-frame clones, though not all of them. The profile shows about 250,000 clones, approximately 86% of them singletons. The rearrangement joins TRBV11-2 to TRBJ2-7; D gene uncertain. Sequencing used PBMCs or T cells enriched from blood (not recorded which). The TCR comes from a woman in her forties or fifties who had recovered from COVID-19. This CDR3 is CASSLEREQYF. CDR3 DNA: TGTGCCAGCAGCTTAGAGAGGGAGCAGTACTTC.